Listed below are T cell receptor beta chains from one sample, sequenced in a study of blood T cell repertoires in COVID-19. The repertoire was sequenced with immunoSEQ multiplex PCR; TCRdb's copy has only in-frame clones and lacks some. The table shows approximately 210,000 clones, with 83% occurring only once. The sample taken for sequencing was peripheral blood. Receptors originate from a woman aged 40 to 49 with active or convalescent COVID-19. Each CDR3 is given with its conserved first and last residue. The D gene is left open where the match is weak. Clone size is not always given. Where it is, it says once, few, many or a class for expanded clones.

clone size	J gene	D gene	V gene	CDR3 DNA	CDR3 protein
NA	TRBJ1-4	NA	TRBV6-5	TGTGCCAGCAGTTACCGCCGAGAATCGAGATCTTTTTTT	CASSYRRESRSFF
NA	TRBJ2-7	NA	TRBV9	TGTGCCAGCAGCGTAGACCCTGGACTGAGCTACGAGCAGTACTTC	CASSVDPGLSYEQYF
NA	TRBJ2-2	TRBD2	TRBV9	TGTGCCAGCAGCTCCCCCGGGGGGCTAGCGGGAGTGAGCGGGGAGCTGTTTTTT	CASSSPGGLAGVSGELFF
NA	TRBJ2-1	TRBD1	TRBV10-1	TGCGCCAGCATCCCAACCCGGGACAGGGTCAATGAGCAGTTCTTC	CASIPTRDRVNEQFF
NA	TRBJ2-7	TRBD2	TRBV28	TGTGCCAGCAGTCCAACGGGGGGTAATGAGCAGTACTTC	CASSPTGGNEQYF
NA	TRBJ2-2	NA	TRBV3-1/TRBV3-2	TGTGCCAGCAGCCAGAGGGTCACCGGGGAGCTGTTTTTT	CASSQRVTGELFF
few	TRBJ1-3	NA	TRBV10-3	TGTGCCATCAGTGAGTCGAACGGGATCTCTGGAAACACCATATATTTT	CAISESNGISGNTIYF
NA	TRBJ2-3	TRBD2	TRBV30	TGTGCCTGGAGTGAAGGTGTCGGGGGGGATACGCAGTATTTT	CAWSEGVGGDTQYF
NA	TRBJ1-4	TRBD1	TRBV7-9	TGTGCCAGCAGCAGGACAGGGGATTCAGAAAAACTGTTTTTT	CASSRTGDSEKLFF
few	TRBJ1-4	NA	TRBV27	TGTGCCAGCAGACCCTTAGGAGGTCCTAATGAAAAACTGTTTTTT	CASRPLGGPNEKLFF
NA	TRBJ1-3	TRBD1	TRBV24-1	TGTGCCACCAGTGATCCAGGGGGAAGTGGAAACACCATATATTTT	CATSDPGGSGNTIYF
NA	TRBJ1-1	NA	TRBV5-1	TGCGCCAGCAGCTGGGGGACTAACACTGAAGCTTTCTTT	CASSWGTNTEAFF
NA	TRBJ1-1	NA	TRBV6-5	TGTGCCAGCCGGAGAGGGTTGAACACTGAAGCTTTCTTT	CASRRGLNTEAFF
NA	TRBJ1-4	NA	TRBV24-1	TGTGCCACCAGGGCAGACAGACAGTTCCCTAATGAAAAACTGTTTTTT	CATRADRQFPNEKLFF